These 8 T cell receptor beta chains were sequenced from one sample in a study of graft-versus-host responses after intestinal transplantation. Only in-frame clones appear in the TCRdb table, and some are missing; sequencing was by immunoSEQ multiplex PCR. The profile shows 140,000 or so clones, roughly 91% of them singletons. These receptors have no known antigen. Sequences were derived from unstimulated CD4+ T cells sorted from spleen or lymph node cells, sampled before intestinal transplant. Every receptor here comes from a human donor who received an intestinal transplant.

The CDR3 loop reads CTSSQGLAGPSYEQYF. CDR3 coding DNA: TGCACCAGCAGCCAAGGACTAGCGGGACCCTCCTACGAGCAGTACTTC. The V and J genes are TRBV1 and TRBJ2-7; the table's D call of TRBD2 was not tested on the DNA. TRBV1 is deemed a pseudogene. The CDR3 length is 16 residues.

This rearrangement joins TRBV28 to TRBJ2-7, with D possibly matching TRBD2 (5 bases). V dropped 6 bases and J dropped 0 bases, with 15 bases sitting between them. The CDR3 contains 15 residues. CDR1 is MDHEN, CDR2 SYDVKM, per germline. The CDR3 region has the DNA TGTGCCAGCAGGGAAAGCGGTTCACCCTCCTACGAGCAGTACTTC. Translating it yields CASRESGSPSYEQYF.

The chain recombines TRBV7-8 with TRBJ1-5, with D hard to call. Germline V gene data show CDR1 as SGHVS and CDR2 as FQNEAQ. V lost 5 bases to trimming and J lost 0 bases, with 11 bases between them. This CDR3 is built from 15 residues. This CDR3 is CASSPSPISNQPQHF. The CDR3 region has the DNA TGTGCCAGCAGCCCCAGCCCCATTAGCAATCAGCCCCAGCATTTT.

This chain uses TRBV28 with TRBJ1-2; the D gene is possibly TRBD1 (6 bases). CDR3 size: 14 residues. Germline V gene data show CDR1 as MDHEN and CDR2 as SYDVKM. V lost 5 bases to trimming and J lost 8 bases, with 18 bases between them. CDR3 amino acids: CASSVQGAPWGYTF. For the CDR3, the DNA is TGTGCCAGCAGTGTACAGGGAGCCCCGTGGGGCTACACCTTC.

V is TRBV18 and J is TRBJ2-7; D may be TRBD2 (6 bases). CDR1 KGHSH and CDR2 LQKENI come from the germline V gene. Trimming left V 3 bases short and J 0 bases short, with 12 bases between. The CDR3 has 15 residues. The CDR3 DNA is TGTGCCAGCTCACCTCTAGCGCAGAGCTCCTACGAGCAGTACTTC. It codes for CASSPLAQSSYEQYF.

This chain connects TRBV28 to TRBJ2-5, with D possibly TRBD1 on 5 matching bases. The CDR3 loop spans 13 amino acids. The germline V gene encodes CDR1 MDHEN and CDR2 SYDVKM. Trimming cost V 5 bases and J 11 bases, with 18 bases left between them. As DNA, the CDR3 is TGTGCCAGCAGTGCCGTCTCGACAGTGGGGCAGTACTTC. Translated: CASSAVSTVGQYF.

Here the CDR3 DNA reads TGTGCCATAACCCCGGGACAGGGACCCAATCAGCCCCAGCATTTT. Translating it yields CAITPGQGPNQPQHF. This chain connects TRBV6-1 to TRBJ1-5; 9 bases fit TRBD1. This CDR3 has 15 residues. The germline V gene has CDR1 MNHNS and CDR2 SASEGT. The V segment lost 10 bases and the J segment 3 bases; nucleotides outside the gene matches: 10.

This clone was seen only once. The chain combines TRBV27 with TRBJ2-2; 9 bases are a match to TRBD1. The CDR3 covers 18 residues. The ends lost 6 bases at V and 0 bases at J; junction bases unmatched: 11. CDR1 and CDR2 (germline): MNHEY, SMNVEV (reference sequence). The CDR3 reads CASSKRTGAAANTGELFF. The CDR3 bases are TGTGCCAGCAGCAAGAGGACAGGGGCCGCTGCGAACACCGGGGAGCTGTTTTTT.